The clone carrying this TCR beta chain was seen only a few times. Antigen: not known. These data are taken from a study of T-cell memory formation after mild COVID-19. Across the whole study: Among the donors, TCR clusters were largely specific to each donor.

The study, taken as a whole, reports: Contracting clones from day 15 to 85 had balanced CD4/CD8; later expanders favoured CD4+.

Barcoded TCR alpha and TCR beta cDNA libraries with UMIs came from 5'RACE using constant-segment primers. From the 5' RACE reads, TCRdb called clonotypes with MiXCR, one entry per CDR3 protein. The repertoire consists of 250,000 to 300,000 distinct CDR3 sequences, with about 16% occurring once and the leading ten covering 22%. Germline CDR1 reads SGHRS; CDR2 reads YFSETQ. The CDR3 is made up of 13 amino acids. The V end lost 0 bases, the J end lost 2 bases, and 3 bases lay between the germline ends. V and J are TRBV5-1 and TRBJ1-3; D is unresolved. The clonotype comes from a young man who had mild COVID-19 (a few samples of this study predate the infection). Cell type and time point are not known. The sample comprised PBMCs or a T cell subset sorted from them (not recorded which). CDR3 loop: CASSLVTGNTIYF. The CDR3 bases are TGCGCCAGCAGCTTGGTGACTGGAAACACCATATATTTT.